This TCR beta chain appears in the sequencing data of a study of blood T cells in healthy people across ages. Study observations and caveats: Diversity estimated from one million T cells was considered an underestimate.

Primed by a sample-barcoded 5' primer and a J-beta primer mix, a second PCR proceeded for 7 to 11 cycles. Each cDNA molecule was tagged by a template-switch adaptor that had 12 random nucleotides. Using its own MiXCR run on the 5' RACE reads, TCRdb lists one record per CDR3 protein. The sample has around 1,800,000 distinct CDR3 sequences; about two fifths are singletons. On this clonotype itself: Its antigen is currently unknown.

From germline, CDR1 is SEHNR and CDR2 FQNEAQ (reference sequence). The CDR3 extends over 15 amino acids. Trimming at V came to 2 bases and at J to 4 bases, leaving 2 bases not matched to a gene. This chain uses TRBV7-9 with TRBJ2-1, with 10 bases lining up with TRBD1. The TCR originated in a human donor in good health. Sequencing input: blood. The CDR3 loop is CASSLWDRGYNEQFF. Here the CDR3 DNA reads TGTGCCAGCAGCTTATGGGACAGGGGATACAATGAGCAGTTCTTC. The full variable domain, in which reference TRBV7-9 and TRBJ2-1 provide the parts outside the CDR3, is DTGVSQNPRHKITKRGQNVTFRCDPISEHNRLYWYRQTLGQGPEFLTYFQNEAQLEKSRLLSDRFSAERPKGSFSTLEIQRTEQGDSAMYLCASSLWDRGYNEQFFGPGTRLTVL.